This TCR beta chain was identified during a study of T cells in narcolepsy. Looking at the study overall: Enrolled donors included narcolepsy type 1 or type 2 patients and healthy controls.

The CDR3 runs to 14 residues. The V gene lost 1 base and the J gene lost 2 bases, with 8 bases spanning the gap. Germline V CDR1 and CDR2: SGHTA, FQGNSA. Findings of the study overall: In some patient and control memory CD4+ samples, autoreactive clones were absent. Reportedly, autoreactive clonotypes were serially detected in patients' blood but not controls'. Autoreactive HCRT-specific and TRIB2-specific clonotypes were marked in same-patient CSF-versus-blood CD4+ comparisons.

TCRdb keeps only in-frame clones here, not all; method: immunoSEQ multiplex PCR. The sample lists tens of thousands of clones; around 83% were seen once. With respect to this clone: Its antigen is as yet unknown.

The chain carries TRBV7-2 and TRBJ2-5, with D hard to call. The sample comprised CD45RA- memory CD4+ T cells from PBMCs. This TCR derives from a human donor with narcolepsy. In DNA form, the CDR3 reads TGTGCCAGCAGCTTAGTTCCCCGGCAAGAGACCCAGTACTTC. This gives the protein CASSLVPRQETQYF.